This entry is about one T cell receptor beta chain. The data derive from a study of control samples from healthy donors and cancer patients. Measured with immunoSEQ multiplex PCR; TCRdb has only the in-frame clones, and not every one. The profile shows 70,000 or so clones, about 90% of them singletons. This clonotype was obtained from a man in his fifties or sixties with lung cancer. Sample: PBMCs.

This CDR3 reads CASSLETSGYNEQFF. CDR3 sequence (DNA): TGCGCCAGCAGCTTGGAGACTAGCGGATACAATGAGCAGTTCTTC. The chain couples TRBV5-1 to TRBJ2-1, with TRBD2 matching over 9 bases. Germline V gene lookup returns CDR1 SGHRS and CDR2 YFSETQ. The junction had 2 bases not matched to a gene; V was cut back by 0 bases and J by 4 bases. The CDR3 spans 15 residues.